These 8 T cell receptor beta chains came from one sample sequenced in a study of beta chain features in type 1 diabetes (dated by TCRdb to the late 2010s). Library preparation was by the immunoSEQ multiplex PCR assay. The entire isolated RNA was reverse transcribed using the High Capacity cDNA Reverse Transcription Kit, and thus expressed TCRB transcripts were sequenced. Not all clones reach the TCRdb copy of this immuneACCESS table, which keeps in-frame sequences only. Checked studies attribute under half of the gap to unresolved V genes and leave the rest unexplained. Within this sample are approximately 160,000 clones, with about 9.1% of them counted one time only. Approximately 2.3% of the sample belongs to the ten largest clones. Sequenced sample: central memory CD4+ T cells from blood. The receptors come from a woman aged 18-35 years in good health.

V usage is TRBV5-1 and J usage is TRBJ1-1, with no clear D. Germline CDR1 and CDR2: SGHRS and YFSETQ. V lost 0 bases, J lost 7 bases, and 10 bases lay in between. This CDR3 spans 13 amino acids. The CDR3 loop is CASSLGLVNEAFF. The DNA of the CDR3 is TGCGCCAGCAGCTTGGGGCTGGTAAATGAAGCTTTCTTT.

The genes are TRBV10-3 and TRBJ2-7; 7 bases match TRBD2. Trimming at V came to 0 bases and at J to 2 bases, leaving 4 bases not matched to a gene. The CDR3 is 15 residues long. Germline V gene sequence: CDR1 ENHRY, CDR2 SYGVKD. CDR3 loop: CAISESVGGPYEQYF. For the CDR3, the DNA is TGTGCCATCAGTGAGTCCGTGGGAGGGCCCTACGAGCAGTACTTC.

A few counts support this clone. The CDR3 protein is CASSPRREGYGYTF. The DNA of the CDR3 is TGTGCCAGCTCACCGCGCAGGGAAGGCTATGGCTACACCTTC. The V gene is TRBV18, the J gene TRBJ1-2; TRBD1 might be the D (5 bases). Germline V gene lookup returns CDR1 KGHSH and CDR2 LQKENI. CDR3 length: 14 residues. V was pared by 3 bases and J by 4 bases, with 12 bases between.

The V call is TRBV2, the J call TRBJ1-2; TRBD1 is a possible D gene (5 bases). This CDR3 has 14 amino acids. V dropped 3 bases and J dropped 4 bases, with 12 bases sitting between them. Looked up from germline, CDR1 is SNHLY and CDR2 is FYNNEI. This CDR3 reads CASSDPRVSYGYTF. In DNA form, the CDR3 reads TGTGCCAGCAGTGACCCCAGGGTGTCCTATGGCTACACCTTC.

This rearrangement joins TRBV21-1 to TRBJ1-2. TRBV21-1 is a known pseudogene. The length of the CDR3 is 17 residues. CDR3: CASSNGGREGTDYGYTF. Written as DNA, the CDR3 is TGTGCCAGCAGCAACGGTGGACGGGAGGGAACTGACTATGGCTACACCTTC.

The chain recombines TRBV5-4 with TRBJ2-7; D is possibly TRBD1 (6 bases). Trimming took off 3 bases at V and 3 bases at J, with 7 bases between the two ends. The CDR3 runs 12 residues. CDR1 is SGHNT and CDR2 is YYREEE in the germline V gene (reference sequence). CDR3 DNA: TGTGCCAGCAGCTCACAGGGCTACGAGCAGTACTTC. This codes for CASSSQGYEQYF.

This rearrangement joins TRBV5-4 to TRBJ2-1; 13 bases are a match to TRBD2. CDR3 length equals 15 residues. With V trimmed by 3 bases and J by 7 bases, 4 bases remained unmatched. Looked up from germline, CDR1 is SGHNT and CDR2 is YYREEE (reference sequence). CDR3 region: CASSSGTSGKNEQFF. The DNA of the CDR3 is TGTGCCAGCAGCTCGGGGACTAGCGGGAAGAATGAGCAGTTCTTC.

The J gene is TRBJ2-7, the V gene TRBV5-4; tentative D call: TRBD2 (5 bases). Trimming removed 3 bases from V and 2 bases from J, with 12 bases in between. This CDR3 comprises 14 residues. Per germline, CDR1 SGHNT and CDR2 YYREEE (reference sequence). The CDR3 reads CASSYAAAPYEQYF. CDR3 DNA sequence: TGTGCCAGCAGCTATGCAGCGGCCCCCTACGAGCAGTACTTC.